This record looks at one TCR beta chain sequence and its context. Its antigen is currently unknown. This may arise from a read error, as a much more abundant clone is one base away. The data originate from a study of glioma-infiltrating T cells. Using RNA template, CDR3s of TCR alpha and beta were amplified with iRepertoire arm-PCR. Input was roughly 100-450 ng of tissue mRNA or PBMC total RNA. TCRdb redid the calling of the multiplex PCR reads with MiXCR, one entry per CDR3 protein. The sample carries about 110,000 distinct CDR3 sequences, 25% to 30% recorded once. CDR3 length: 13 amino acids. The V gene lost 6 bases and the J gene lost 2 bases, with 12 bases spanning the gap. From germline, CDR1 is SGHRS and CDR2 YFSETQ. Study observations and caveats: CDR3 overlap between tissue and blood was very small.

This TCR was sampled from a human donor with low-grade glioma or glioblastoma, undergoing nonglioma brain surgery, or in good health (not recorded which). The chain carries TRBV5-1 and TRBJ2-7; D is unresolved. The sample consisted of glioma tissue, nonneoplastic brain tissue, or PBMCs (not recorded which). CDR3 protein: CASTFGRTYEQYF. The CDR3 DNA reads TGCGCCAGCACCTTTGGCCGAACCTACGAGCAGTACTTC.